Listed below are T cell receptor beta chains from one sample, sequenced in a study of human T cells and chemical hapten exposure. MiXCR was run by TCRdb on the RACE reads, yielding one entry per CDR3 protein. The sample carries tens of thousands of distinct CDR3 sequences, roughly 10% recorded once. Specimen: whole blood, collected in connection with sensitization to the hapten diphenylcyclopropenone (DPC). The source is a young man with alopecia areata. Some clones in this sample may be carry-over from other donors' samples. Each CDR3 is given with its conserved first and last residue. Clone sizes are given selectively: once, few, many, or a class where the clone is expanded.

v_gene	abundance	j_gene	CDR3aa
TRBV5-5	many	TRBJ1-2	CASSGDRGRVDGYTF
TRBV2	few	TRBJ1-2	CASSRDRVVQFPGYTF
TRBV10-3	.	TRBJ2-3	CAITGNTDTQYF
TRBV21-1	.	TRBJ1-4	CASSKSRELKWELSTNEKLFF
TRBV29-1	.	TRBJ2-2	CSARSGELFF
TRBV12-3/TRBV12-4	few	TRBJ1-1	CASFIGVPRSEAFF
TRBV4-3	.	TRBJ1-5	CASSQDWQGASNQPQHF
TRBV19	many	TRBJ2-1	CASSIAGQVYEQFF
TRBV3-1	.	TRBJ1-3	CASSQDRGLLPDTIYF
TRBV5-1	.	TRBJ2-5	CASSPGLEETQYF
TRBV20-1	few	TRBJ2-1	CSARDSWEQFF
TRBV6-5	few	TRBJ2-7	CASSLGTAFYEQYF
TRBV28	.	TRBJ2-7	CASSFRLSSYEQYF
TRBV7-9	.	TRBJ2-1	CASSSQPTGLSYNEQFF
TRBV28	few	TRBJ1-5	CASKSGTENQPQHF
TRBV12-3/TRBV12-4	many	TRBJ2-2	CASRHKNTGELFF
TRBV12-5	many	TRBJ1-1	CASGPDRAVTTEAFF
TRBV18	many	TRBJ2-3	CASSPQDTDTQYF
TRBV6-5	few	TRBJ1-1	CASSYSSPGGSRGNTEAFF
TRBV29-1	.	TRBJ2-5	CSAPGQIQETQYF
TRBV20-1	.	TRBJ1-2	CSASFTGAAGYTF
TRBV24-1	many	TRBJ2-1	CATSEPGQGFDEQFF
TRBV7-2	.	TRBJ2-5	CASSSEPGQQETQYF
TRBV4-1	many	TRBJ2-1	CASSQVGRSYNEQFF
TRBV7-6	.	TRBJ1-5	CTSSSHPGRVQPQHF
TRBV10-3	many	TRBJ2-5	CAISDDPGRETQYF
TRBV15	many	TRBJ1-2	CATSRDYGREKSGYTF
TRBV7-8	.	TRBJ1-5	CASSLETYSNQPQHF
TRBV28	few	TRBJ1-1	CASSSPTGGTEAFF
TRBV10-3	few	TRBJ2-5	CAISDSLQETQYF
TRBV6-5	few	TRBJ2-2	CASSYTTSFGELFF
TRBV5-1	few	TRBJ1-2	CASSLDRGGGYTF
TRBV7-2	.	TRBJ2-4	CASRGGPETLNIQYF
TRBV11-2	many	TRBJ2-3	CASSGRTGNGGQDTQYF
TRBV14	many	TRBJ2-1	CASSQGGIYNEQFF
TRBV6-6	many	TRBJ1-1	CASSLAGPSEAFF
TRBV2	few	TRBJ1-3	CASSGLNTIYF
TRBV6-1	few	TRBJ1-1	CASSETQGHTEAFF
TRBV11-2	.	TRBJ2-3	CASSLGGSVRTDTQYF
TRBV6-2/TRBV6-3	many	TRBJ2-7	CASSLPDGTYEQYF